The clone carrying this TCR beta chain was seen repeatedly, ten times or more. Its antigen is still unknown. The sample's time point: cycle 4 day 1 (C4D1), after 6 weeks of nivolumab. With no exception, relapse followed autologous stem cell transplantation in all patients, and brentuximab vedotin exposure varied. Reported best responses ranged across complete response, partial response or progressive disease. These data come from a study of PD-1 blockade in classical Hodgkin lymphoma. Using immunoSEQ multiplex PCR, the repertoire was profiled, and TCRdb retains in-frame clones only, with some absent. The sample holds about 44,000 clones, 60% to 70% seen once. The CDR3 is 16 amino acids. From germline, CDR1 is SGHRS and CDR2 YFSETQ. Trimming took 1 base from V and 1 from J, leaving 14 bases between them. Study observations and caveats: Underlying causes for the observed repertoire differences were not defined, possibly disease activity or prior therapy. Exclusion removed patients who began nivolumab under 1 year after ASCT.

The clonotype originates from a human donor with classical Hodgkin lymphoma. The input for sequencing was peripheral blood mononuclear cells (PBMCs), taken before the fourth cycle of nivolumab. The chain combines TRBV5-1 with TRBJ1-1, with D unresolved. The CDR3 nucleotides are TGCGCCAGCAGCTTGTTGGGCTTGGCAGGGAACACTGAAGCTTTCTTT. It yields the protein CASSLLGLAGNTEAFF.